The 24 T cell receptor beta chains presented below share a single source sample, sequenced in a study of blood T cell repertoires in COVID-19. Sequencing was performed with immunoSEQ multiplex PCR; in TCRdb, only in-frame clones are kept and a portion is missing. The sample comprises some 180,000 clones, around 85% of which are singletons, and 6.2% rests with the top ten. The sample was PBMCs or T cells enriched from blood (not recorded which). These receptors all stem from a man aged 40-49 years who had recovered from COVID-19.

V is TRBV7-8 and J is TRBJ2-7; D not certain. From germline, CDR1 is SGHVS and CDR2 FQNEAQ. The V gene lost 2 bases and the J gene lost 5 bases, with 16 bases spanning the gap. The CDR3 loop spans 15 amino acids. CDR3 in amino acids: CASSLIEFPPHEQYF. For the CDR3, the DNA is TGTGCCAGCAGCTTAATTGAGTTCCCCCCCCACGAGCAGTACTTC. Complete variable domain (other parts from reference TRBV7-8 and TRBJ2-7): GAGVSQSPRYKVAKRGQDVALRCDPISGHVSLFWYQQALGQGPEFLTYFQNEAQLDKSGLPSDRFFAERPEGSVSTLKIQRTQQEDSAVYLCASSLIEFPPHEQYFGPGTRLTVT.

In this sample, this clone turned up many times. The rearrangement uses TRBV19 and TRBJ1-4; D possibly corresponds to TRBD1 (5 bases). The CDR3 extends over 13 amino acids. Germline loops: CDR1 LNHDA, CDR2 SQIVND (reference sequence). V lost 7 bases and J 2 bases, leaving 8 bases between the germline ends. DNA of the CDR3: TGTGCCAGTATGGGGCACACTAATGAAAAACTGTTTTTT. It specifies CASMGHTNEKLFF. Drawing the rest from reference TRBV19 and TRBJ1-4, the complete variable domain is DGGITQSPKYLFRKEGQNVTLSCEQNLNHDAMYWYRQDPGQGLRLIYYSQIVNDFQKGDIAEGYSVSREKKESFPLTVTSAQKNPTAFYLCASMGHTNEKLFFGSGTQLSVL.

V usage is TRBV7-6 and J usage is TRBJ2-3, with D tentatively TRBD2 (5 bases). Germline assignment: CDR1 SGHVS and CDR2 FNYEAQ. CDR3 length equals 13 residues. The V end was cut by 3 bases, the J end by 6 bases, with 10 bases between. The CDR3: CASSLGVLDTQYF. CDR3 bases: TGTGCCAGCAGCTTGGGAGTTTTGGATACGCAGTATTTT.

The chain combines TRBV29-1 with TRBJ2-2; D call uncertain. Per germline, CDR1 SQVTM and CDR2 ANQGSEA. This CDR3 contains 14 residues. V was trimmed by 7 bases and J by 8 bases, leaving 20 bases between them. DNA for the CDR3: TGCAGCGCCCGTGGGTTAGGAGACGTGGGGGAGCTGTTTTTT. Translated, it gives CSARGLGDVGELFF.

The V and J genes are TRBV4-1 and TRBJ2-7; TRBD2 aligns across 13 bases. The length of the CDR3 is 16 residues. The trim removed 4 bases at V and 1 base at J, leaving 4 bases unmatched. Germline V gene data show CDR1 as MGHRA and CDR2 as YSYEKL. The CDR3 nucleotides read TGCGCCAGCAGCCCGCGGACTAGCGGGGGTTCCTACGAGCAGTACTTC. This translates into CASSPRTSGGSYEQYF.

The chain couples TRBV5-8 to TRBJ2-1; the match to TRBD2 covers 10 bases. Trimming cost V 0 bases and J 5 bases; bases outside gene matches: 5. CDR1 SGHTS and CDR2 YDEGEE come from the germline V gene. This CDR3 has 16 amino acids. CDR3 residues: CASSLVRTSGNNEQFF. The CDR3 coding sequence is TGTGCCAGCAGCTTGGTCAGGACTAGCGGTAACAATGAGCAGTTCTTC.

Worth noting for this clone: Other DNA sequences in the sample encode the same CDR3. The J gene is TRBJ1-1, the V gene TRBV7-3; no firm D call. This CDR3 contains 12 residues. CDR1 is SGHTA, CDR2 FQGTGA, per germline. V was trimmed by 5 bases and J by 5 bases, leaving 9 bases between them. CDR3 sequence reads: CASSPGGTEAFF. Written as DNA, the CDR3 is TGTGCCAGCAGCCCCGGCGGTACTGAAGCTTTCTTT.

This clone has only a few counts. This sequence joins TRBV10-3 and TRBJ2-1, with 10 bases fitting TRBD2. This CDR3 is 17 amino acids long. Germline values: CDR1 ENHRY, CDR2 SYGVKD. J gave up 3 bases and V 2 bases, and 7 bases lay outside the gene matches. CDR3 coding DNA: TGTGCCATCAGTGAGCCCACCCAGCGGGGGGGCTACAATGAGCAGTTCTTC. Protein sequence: CAISEPTQRGGYNEQFF.

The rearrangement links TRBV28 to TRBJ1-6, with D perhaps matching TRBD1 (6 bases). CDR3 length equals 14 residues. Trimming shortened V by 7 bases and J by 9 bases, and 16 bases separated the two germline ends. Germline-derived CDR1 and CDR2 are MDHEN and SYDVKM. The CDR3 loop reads CASTWGGLGSPLHF. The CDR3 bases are TGTGCCAGCACTTGGGGGGGGCTTGGTTCACCCCTCCACTTT.

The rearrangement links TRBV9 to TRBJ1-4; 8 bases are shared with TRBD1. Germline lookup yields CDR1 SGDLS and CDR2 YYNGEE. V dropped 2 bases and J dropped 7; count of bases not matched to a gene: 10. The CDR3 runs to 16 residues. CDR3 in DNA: TGTGCCAGCAGCGTGGGGCAGGGGGCTATCGGTGAAAAACTGTTTTTT. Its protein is CASSVGQGAIGEKLFF.

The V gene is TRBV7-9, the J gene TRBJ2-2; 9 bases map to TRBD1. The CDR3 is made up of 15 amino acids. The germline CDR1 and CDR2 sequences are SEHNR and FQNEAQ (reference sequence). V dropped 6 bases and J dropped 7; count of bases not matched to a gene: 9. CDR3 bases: TGTGCCAGCAGGTCTACAGGGGGCAATGGCGGGGAGCTGTTTTTT. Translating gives CASRSTGGNGGELFF.

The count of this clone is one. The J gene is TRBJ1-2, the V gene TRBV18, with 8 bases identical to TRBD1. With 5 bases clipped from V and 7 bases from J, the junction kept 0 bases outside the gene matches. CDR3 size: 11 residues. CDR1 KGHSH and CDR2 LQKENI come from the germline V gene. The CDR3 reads CASSTGGGYTF. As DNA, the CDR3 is TGTGCCAGCTCAACAGGGGGTGGCTACACCTTC.

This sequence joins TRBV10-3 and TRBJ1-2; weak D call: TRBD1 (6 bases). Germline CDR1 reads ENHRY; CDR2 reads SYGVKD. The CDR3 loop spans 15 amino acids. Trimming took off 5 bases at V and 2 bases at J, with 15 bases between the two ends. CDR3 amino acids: CAISSTGSGNYGYTF. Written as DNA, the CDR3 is TGTGCCATCAGTAGTACAGGGAGTGGAAACTATGGCTACACCTTC.

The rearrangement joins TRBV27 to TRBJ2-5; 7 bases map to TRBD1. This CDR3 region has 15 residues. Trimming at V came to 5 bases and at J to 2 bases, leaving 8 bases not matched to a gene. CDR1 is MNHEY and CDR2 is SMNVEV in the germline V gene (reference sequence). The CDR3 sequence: CASSTLQGQQETQYF. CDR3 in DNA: TGTGCCAGCAGTACACTTCAGGGACAGCAAGAGACCCAGTACTTC.

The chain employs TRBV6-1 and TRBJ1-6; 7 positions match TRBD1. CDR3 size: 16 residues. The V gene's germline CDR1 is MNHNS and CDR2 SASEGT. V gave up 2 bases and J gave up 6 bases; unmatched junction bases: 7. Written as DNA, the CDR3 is TGTGCCAGCAGTGAAATTGGCGGGACAGCTAATTCACCCCTCCACTTT. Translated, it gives CASSEIGGTANSPLHF.

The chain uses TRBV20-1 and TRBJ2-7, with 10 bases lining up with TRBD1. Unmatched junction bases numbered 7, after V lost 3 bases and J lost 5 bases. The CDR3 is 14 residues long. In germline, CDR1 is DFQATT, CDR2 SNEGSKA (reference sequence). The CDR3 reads CSASYLGQGDEQYF. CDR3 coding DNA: TGCAGTGCTAGTTACCTTGGACAGGGGGACGAGCAGTACTTC.

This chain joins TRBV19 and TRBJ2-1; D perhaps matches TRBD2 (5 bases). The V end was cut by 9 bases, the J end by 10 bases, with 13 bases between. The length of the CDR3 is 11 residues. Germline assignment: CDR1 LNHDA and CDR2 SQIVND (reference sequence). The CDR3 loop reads CASRARLEQFF. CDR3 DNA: TGTGCCAGCCGGGCCCGACTAGAGCAGTTCTTC.

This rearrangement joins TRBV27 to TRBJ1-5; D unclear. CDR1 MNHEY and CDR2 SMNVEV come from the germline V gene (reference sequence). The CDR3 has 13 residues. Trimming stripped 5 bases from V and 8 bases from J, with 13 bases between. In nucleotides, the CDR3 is TGTGCCAGCAGTGTGATCCCCGGGGAGCCCCAGCATTTT. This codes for CASSVIPGEPQHF.

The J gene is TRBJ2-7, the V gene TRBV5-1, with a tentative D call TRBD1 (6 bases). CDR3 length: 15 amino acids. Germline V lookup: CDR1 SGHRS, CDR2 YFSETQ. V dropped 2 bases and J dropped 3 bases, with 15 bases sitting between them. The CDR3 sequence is CASSLSPGVGYEQYF. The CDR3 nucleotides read TGCGCCAGCAGCTTATCACCAGGGGTTGGCTACGAGCAGTACTTC.

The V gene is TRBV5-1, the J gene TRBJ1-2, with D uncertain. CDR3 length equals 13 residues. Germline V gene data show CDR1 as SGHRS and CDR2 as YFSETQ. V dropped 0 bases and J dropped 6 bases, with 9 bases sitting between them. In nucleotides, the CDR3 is TGCGCCAGCAGCTTGGGGGAGGGCGATGGCTACACCTTC. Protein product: CASSLGEGDGYTF. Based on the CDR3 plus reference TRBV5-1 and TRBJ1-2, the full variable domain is KAGVTQTPRYLIKTRGQQVTLSCSPISGHRSVSWYQQTPGQGLQFLFEYFSETQRNKGNFPGRFSGRQFSNSRSEMNVSTLELGDSALYLCASSLGEGDGYTFGSGTRLTVV.

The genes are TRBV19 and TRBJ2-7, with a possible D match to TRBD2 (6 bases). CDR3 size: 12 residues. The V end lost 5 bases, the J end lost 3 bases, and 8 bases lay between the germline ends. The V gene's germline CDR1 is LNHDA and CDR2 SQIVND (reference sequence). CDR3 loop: CASSPGVYEQYF. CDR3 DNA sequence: TGTGCCAGTAGTCCGGGGGTCTACGAGCAGTACTTC.

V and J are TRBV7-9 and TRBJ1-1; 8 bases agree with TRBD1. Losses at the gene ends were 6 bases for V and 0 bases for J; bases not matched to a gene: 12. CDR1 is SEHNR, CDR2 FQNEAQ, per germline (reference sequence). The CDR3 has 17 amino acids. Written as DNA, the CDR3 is TGTGCCAGCAGTTCTTTGGGACAGGACAAGATGAACACTGAAGCTTTCTTT. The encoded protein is CASSSLGQDKMNTEAFF. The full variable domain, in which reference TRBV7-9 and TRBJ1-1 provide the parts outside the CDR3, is DTGVSQNPRHKITKRGQNVTFRCDPISEHNRLYWYRQTLGQGPEFLTYFQNEAQLEKSRLLSDRFSAERPKGSFSTLEIQRTEQGDSAMYLCASSSLGQDKMNTEAFFGQGTRLTVV.

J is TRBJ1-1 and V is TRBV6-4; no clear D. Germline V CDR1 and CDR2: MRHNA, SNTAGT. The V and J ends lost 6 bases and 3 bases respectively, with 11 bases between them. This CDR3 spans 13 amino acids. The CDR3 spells CASRVNRDTEAFF. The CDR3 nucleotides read TGTGCCAGCAGAGTGAATCGAGACACTGAAGCTTTCTTT.

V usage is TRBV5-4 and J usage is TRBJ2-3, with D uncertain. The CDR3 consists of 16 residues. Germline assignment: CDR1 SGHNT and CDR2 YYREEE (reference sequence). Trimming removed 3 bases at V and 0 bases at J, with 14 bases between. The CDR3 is CASSSIPPGSTDTQYF. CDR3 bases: TGTGCCAGCAGCTCCATACCCCCCGGGAGCACAGATACGCAGTATTTT.